This record covers a single TCR beta chain. Its specificity is unknown. CD45RO-negative, CCR7-positively selected cells formed the naive CD8 fraction, excluding terminally differentiated effector memory CD45RA+ cells. Clones were sequenced by immunoSEQ multiplex PCR, and TCRdb holds only the in-frame ones, with some missing. The sample yields just over 2,000,000 clones, less than 95% seen once. The length of the CDR3 is 12 residues. The V gene's germline CDR1 is SGHAT and CDR2 FQNNGV. Deletions cut 5 bases from V and 12 bases from J, with 11 bases between. This sample stems from a study of shared clonotypes between healthy human individuals. Study background: Donors consisted of two women and three men between 18 and 49.

Findings and limits, study-wide: The expectation was that sequencing depth would affect clonotype sharing among donors. Among four donors, roughly 5% of naive CD4 clonotypes were found in common. Relative to their counterparts shared across all four donors, non-shared clonotypes exhibited diminished generation probabilities.

The chain has TRBV11-2 and TRBJ1-6; D gene unclear. The TCR originated in a young man in good health. The sample taken for sequencing was naive CD8+ T cells sorted from blood. The CDR3 reads CASSARPGPLHF. CDR3 DNA: TGTGCCAGCAGCGCCCGCCCTGGACCCCTCCACTTT.